What follows are 19 T cell receptor beta chains derived from one specimen sequenced in a study of cytomegalovirus exposure and HLA in healthy donors. Profiled with immunoSEQ multiplex PCR; TCRdb holds only in-frame clones, not every one. Counted here are 59,000 or so clones, approximately 92% occurring once; the ten biggest clones make up 15%. The sample comprised PBMCs. These receptor sequences come from a woman between 18 and 29 years old in good health and CMV-seronegative.

The genes are TRBV5-1 and TRBJ2-1, with 8 positions matching TRBD1. The germline gives CDR1 SGHRS, CDR2 YFSETQ. J was trimmed by 5 bases and V by 0 bases; bases with no gene match: 1. This CDR3 spans 14 amino acids. CDR3 sequence: CASSLGQGNNEQFF. CDR3 sequence (DNA): TGCGCCAGCAGCTTGGGACAGGGGAACAATGAGCAGTTCTTC.

CDR3 loop: CASSFPGTVTGANVLTF. The CDR3 region has the DNA TGTGCCAGCAGTTTCCCCGGGACAGTGACTGGGGCCAACGTCCTGACTTTC. V is TRBV28 and J is TRBJ2-6; 7 bases line up with TRBD1. With V trimmed by 3 bases and J by 2 bases, 7 bases remained unmatched. Germline CDR1 reads MDHEN; CDR2 reads SYDVKM. The CDR3 is 17 amino acids.

The chain has TRBV28 and TRBJ1-4; D not resolved. The germline gives CDR1 MDHEN, CDR2 SYDVKM. The CDR3 has 12 amino acids. V shed 10 bases and J shed 8 bases, with 14 bases lying between them. The CDR3 protein is CATLRQREKLFF. The CDR3 DNA reads TGTGCCACCCTTCGGCAGAGGGAAAAACTGTTTTTT.

This clone showed up just a few times. This sequence joins TRBV2 and TRBJ1-4; TRBD1 matches at 8 bases. CDR3 length: 13 residues. With V trimmed by 9 bases and J by 8 bases, 8 bases remained unmatched. In germline, CDR1 is SNHLY, CDR2 FYNNEI. CDR3 in DNA: TGTGCCAGTACACAGGGGGGAAACGAAAAACTGTTTTTT. Translated: CASTQGGNEKLFF.

J is TRBJ1-5 and V is TRBV5-3; a weak D match, TRBD1 (6 bases). TRBV5-3 is an open reading frame whose function is uncertain. V lost 0 bases to trimming and J lost 2 bases, with 18 bases between them. The CDR3 has 18 amino acids. CDR3 region: CARSLGLRGRGGNQPQHF. CDR3 coding DNA: TGTGCCAGAAGCTTGGGGTTGCGGGGGCGCGGGGGCAATCAGCCCCAGCATTTT.

This clone has just one count. This sequence joins TRBV6-4 and TRBJ2-1, with a possible D match to TRBD1 (8 bases). V gave up 10 bases and J gave up 5 bases, with 18 bases separating them. Per the germline V gene, CDR1 is MRHNA and CDR2 is SNTAGT. This CDR3 spans 14 amino acids. The CDR3 DNA is TGTGCCACCTCAAGCGGGACAGGCAACAATGAGCAGTTCTTC. Translation gives CATSSGTGNNEQFF.

V gene TRBV5-8 combines with J gene TRBJ2-1, with D maybe TRBD1 (6 bases). Germline V gene data show CDR1 as SGHTS and CDR2 as YDEGEE. The germline V and J ends were trimmed by 0 bases and 2 bases, with 9 bases remaining between them. The CDR3 length is 15 residues. The DNA for the CDR3 is TGTGCCAGCAGCTTGGGACAGGACCCCTACAATGAGCAGTTCTTC. This sequence encodes CASSLGQDPYNEQFF.

V and J are TRBV5-1 and TRBJ1-2; a weak D match, TRBD1 (6 bases). Trimming removed 2 bases at V and 2 bases at J, with 13 bases between. The germline V gene has CDR1 SGHRS and CDR2 YFSETQ. This CDR3 contains 15 residues. The CDR3 nucleotides read TGCGCCAGCAGCTTAGGACAGCAACTCAACTATGGCTACACCTTC. Its protein product is CASSLGQQLNYGYTF.

V gene TRBV9 combines with J gene TRBJ2-1; TRBD2 matches 10 bases. Per the germline V gene, CDR1 is SGDLS and CDR2 is YYNGEE. The CDR3 totals 17 residues. The V segment lost 3 bases and the J segment 1 base; nucleotides outside the gene matches: 7. The CDR3 bases are TGTGCCAGCAGCGGGTACCGGACTAGCGGTTCCTACAATGAGCAGTTCTTC. Translated: CASSGYRTSGSYNEQFF.

V gene TRBV2 combines with J gene TRBJ1-2; TRBD1 agrees at 11 bases. The CDR3 contains 12 residues. Per the germline V gene, CDR1 is SNHLY and CDR2 is FYNNEI. The J segment lost 7 bases and the V segment lost 6 bases, leaving 1 base of the junction unmatched. The CDR3 loop is CASRGQGGGYTF. In DNA, the CDR3 is TGTGCCAGCAGGGGACAGGGGGGTGGCTACACCTTC.

J is TRBJ2-1 and V is TRBV7-2; tentatively, D is TRBD1 (5 bases). The germline gives CDR1 SGHTA, CDR2 FQGNSA. V gave up 4 bases and J gave up 10 bases, with 14 bases separating them. The CDR3 runs 13 residues. CDR3 sequence: CASSYGQGLEQFF. DNA of the CDR3: TGTGCCAGCAGCTACGGACAAGGGCTCGAGCAGTTCTTC.

A single count supports this clone. The rearrangement joins TRBV19 to TRBJ2-7, with D maybe TRBD1 (6 bases). The germline CDR1 and CDR2 sequences are LNHDA and SQIVND (reference sequence). V dropped 9 bases and J dropped 4 bases, with 10 bases sitting between them. The CDR3 covers 11 residues. This chain's CDR3 is CASQQGYEQYF. As DNA, the CDR3 is TGTGCCAGCCAGCAGGGGTACGAGCAGTACTTC.

The sample holds a few counts of this clone. The CDR3 DNA is TGTGCCAGCAGTGACTCGACTAGCGGGAGCAATGAGCAGTTCTTC. It translates to CASSDSTSGSNEQFF. The genes are TRBV6-4 and TRBJ2-1, with 12 positions matching TRBD2. V shed 0 bases and J 6 bases; nucleotides not matched to a gene: 0. CDR3 length equals 15 residues. Germline loops: CDR1 MRHNA, CDR2 SNTAGT.

J is TRBJ1-4 and V is TRBV7-2; perhaps TRBD1 as D (5 bases). Trimming took 4 bases from V and 7 from J, leaving 16 bases between them. CDR1 and CDR2 (germline): SGHTA, FQGNSA. This CDR3 has 15 residues. The DNA for the CDR3 is TGTGCCAGCAGCTCCGAACTGGGGGAGGGTGAAAAACTGTTTTTT. Its translation: CASSSELGEGEKLFF.

The rearrangement joins TRBV11-3 to TRBJ2-3; 7 bases agree with TRBD1. The CDR3 has 16 amino acids. CDR1 is SGHNT, CDR2 YENEEA, per germline. V trimming: 5 bases; J trimming: 5 bases; junction bases outside the gene matches: 13. The CDR3 DNA sequence: TGTGCCAGCAGCGATCGCCCAGGGGGATCTGGAGATACGCAGTATTTT. Protein sequence: CASSDRPGGSGDTQYF.

The V and J genes are TRBV28 and TRBJ1-2; TRBD1 is a possible D gene (5 bases). This CDR3 is built from 15 residues. The germline V gene has CDR1 MDHEN and CDR2 SYDVKM. The V end was cut by 5 bases, the J end by 0 bases, with 13 bases between. CDR3 region: CASSPRARPNYGYTF. The DNA for the CDR3 is TGTGCCAGCAGTCCCAGGGCCCGTCCTAACTATGGCTACACCTTC.

The count of this clone is one. The V and J genes are TRBV28 and TRBJ1-2; 7 positions agree with TRBD1. Unmatched junction bases numbered 7, after V lost 5 bases and J lost 4 bases. Germline V gene data show CDR1 as MDHEN and CDR2 as SYDVKM. There are 14 residues in the CDR3. The CDR3 reads CASSLGTALYGYTF. In DNA form, the CDR3 reads TGTGCCAGCAGTCTTGGGACAGCTCTCTATGGCTACACCTTC.

V gene TRBV9 combines with J gene TRBJ2-6; the D gene is possibly TRBD2 (5 bases). There are 17 residues in the CDR3. Germline loops: CDR1 SGDLS, CDR2 YYNGEE. V lost 4 bases to trimming and J lost 2 bases, with 16 bases between them. This CDR3 is CASSPGPGFPGANVLTF. The CDR3 DNA is TGTGCCAGCAGCCCCGGCCCGGGATTCCCTGGGGCCAACGTCCTGACTTTC.

The chain recombines TRBV6-1 with TRBJ1-1; D unresolved. V gave up 7 bases and J gave up 6 bases, with 15 bases separating them. The CDR3 extends over 13 amino acids. Germline CDR1 reads MNHNS; CDR2 reads SASEGT. The CDR3 nucleotides read TGTGCCAGCACCCTCGGAGGGCGGCCTGAAGCTTTCTTT. The encoded protein is CASTLGGRPEAFF.